This is a list of T cell receptor beta chains from one sample in a study of siplizumab effects on memory and regulatory T cells. This table comes from immunoSEQ multiplex PCR, and its TCRdb copy is limited to in-frame clones, with some not included. The top ten hold around 0.15% of the sample, which has over 95,000 clones, roughly 95% seen once. Source material: non-Treg CD4+ T cells sorted from blood. These receptors all stem from a human donor in good health. CDR3s leave out the opening cysteine and the closing phenylalanine or tryptophan.

v_call	j_call	cdr3_aa
TRBV18	TRBJ2-7	ASSPRQGVSYEQY
TRBV4-1	TRBJ1-3	ASSQITAGNTIY
TRBV11-2	TRBJ2-2	ASSFLRTGDNTGELF
TRBV4-1	TRBJ2-5	ASSQDWGTSTGTQY
TRBV28	TRBJ1-2	ASNTVGGVHGYT
TRBV18	TRBJ2-7	ASSPTSGFEQY
TRBV28	TRBJ2-7	ASSPLPGQGSYEQY
TRBV7-7	TRBJ2-2	ASSLSGVSTGELF
TRBV4-1	TRBJ2-2	ASSQKGGTVSTGELF
TRBV6-6	TRBJ2-3	ASHRGGPTDTQY
TRBV12-2	TRBJ2-7	ASRLGNRSLRGEQY
TRBV6-5	TRBJ2-7	ACSGQAHYEQY
TRBV7-6	TRBJ2-5	ASSLAHGVGETQY
TRBV18	TRBJ2-5	ASSPGGPQETQY
TRBV9	TRBJ2-5	ASSVAASGGLETQY
TRBV14	TRBJ1-2	ASSQDQQGVSYGYT
TRBV5-1	TRBJ2-1	ASSLGSSSYNEQF
TRBV10-1	TRBJ2-2	ASRPGPGDTGELF
TRBV11-2	TRBJ2-3	ASSSTSGGWAQY
TRBV18	TRBJ1-5	ASSQGELQPQH
TRBV6-5	TRBJ2-3	ASTPRKQITDTQY
TRBV4-2	TRBJ2-5	ASSQVQGKETQY
TRBV6-5	TRBJ2-7	ASWGGNYEQY
TRBV7-2	TRBJ1-3	ASSLTGGGNTIY
TRBV6-5	TRBJ2-7	ASSYLGGPSYEQY
TRBV7-2	TRBJ2-5	ASSTRTGVGETQY
TRBV7-2	TRBJ1-1	ASSGKRGRTEAF
TRBV4-1	TRBJ2-1	ASSLGQGQGYEQF
TRBV19	TRBJ1-1	ASSIRPGQRGYGTEAF
TRBV5-1	TRBJ2-5	ASSFNRVQETQY
TRBV2	TRBJ2-5	ASSERASETQY
TRBV5-1	TRBJ2-7	ASSLAGAPDEQY
TRBV7-9	TRBJ1-1	ASSETGGTEAF
TRBV6-1	TRBJ1-1	ASSGSGTSAEAF
TRBV6-1	TRBJ2-1	ASRIGQGFYNEQF
TRBV2	TRBJ2-5	ASSFDRALETQY
TRBV7-9	TRBJ1-2	ASSFRGNYGYT
TRBV5-1	TRBJ1-1	ASSFRQGTGTEAF
TRBV7-2	TRBJ2-7	ASSPSRQASYEQY
TRBV28	TRBJ2-6	ASSLTTGANVLT
TRBV6-1	TRBJ1-4	ASRRQGSTNEKLF
TRBV11-2	TRBJ2-3	ASSFTAGQSTDTQY
TRBV4-3	TRBJ2-3	ASSQGTSGGAYGTQY
TRBV19	TRBJ2-7	ASSSTPGRSEQY
TRBV5-1	TRBJ2-7	ASSLDSRGSYEQY
TRBV7-9	TRBJ2-7	ASSLPFDRGYEQY
TRBV19	TRBJ1-6	ASRTWTDYNSPLH
TRBV19	TRBJ1-2	ASSQGQSYGYT
TRBV4-1	TRBJ1-2	ASSQDRPGIYGYT
TRBV7-9	TRBJ2-7	ASSPRGNEQY
TRBV6-1	TRBJ2-3	ASSVLGGADTQY
TRBV4-3	TRBJ2-1	ASSQIVSGGYLYNEQF
TRBV13	TRBJ1-3	ASATEDSGNTIY
TRBV7-2	TRBJ2-3	ASSLATSGWVNTQY
TRBV6-6	TRBJ1-5	ASSYSGVNQPQH